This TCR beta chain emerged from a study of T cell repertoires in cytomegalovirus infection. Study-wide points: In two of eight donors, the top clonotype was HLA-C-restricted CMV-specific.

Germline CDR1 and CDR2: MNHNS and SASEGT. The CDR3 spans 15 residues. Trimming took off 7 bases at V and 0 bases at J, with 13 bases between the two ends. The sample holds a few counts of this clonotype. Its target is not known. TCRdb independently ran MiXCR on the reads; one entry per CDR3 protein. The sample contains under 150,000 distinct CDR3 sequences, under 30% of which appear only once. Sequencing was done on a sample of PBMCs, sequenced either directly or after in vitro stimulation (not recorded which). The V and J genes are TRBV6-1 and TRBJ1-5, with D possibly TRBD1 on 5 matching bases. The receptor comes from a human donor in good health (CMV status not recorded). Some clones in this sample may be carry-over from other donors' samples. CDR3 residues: CASMGVIYSNQPQHF. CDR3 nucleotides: TGTGCCAGCATGGGGGTTATCTATAGCAATCAGCCCCAGCATTTT.